Listed below are T cell receptor beta chains from one sample, sequenced in a study of Graves' ophthalmopathy and Graves' hyperthyroidism. TCRdb re-called the multiplex PCR reads through MiXCR, storing one row per CDR3 protein. Of around 600,000 distinct CDR3 sequences in the sample, about two fifths were seen once. What was sequenced was peripheral blood. The receptor source for this set is an adult man with Graves' ophthalmopathy. The conserved cysteine and the conserved F or W are not part of the CDR3 here. The size entry is marked missing in some rows and otherwise reads once, few, many or a size class.

ATSDFSDKLF	TRBV24-1	TRBJ1-4	many
ASSPRTGMGNNSPLH	TRBV4-3	TRBJ1-6	few
ASSLDWTGQPQH	TRBV25-1	TRBJ1-5	NA
ASSHRDSPLGEKLF	TRBV18	TRBJ1-4	once
ASSSSMRGETQY	TRBV19	TRBJ2-5	many
ASTWGIYGYT	TRBV6-5	TRBJ1-2	many
ASSQGTGSWTTNEKLF	TRBV14	TRBJ1-4	NA
AWNRVSGETQY	TRBV30	TRBJ2-5	NA
ASKPPGQHQEQY	TRBV19	TRBJ2-7	NA
ASLLCSPLYGQY	TRBV5-1	TRBJ2-7	NA
ASRFGGDGYT	TRBV5-1	TRBJ1-2	many
ASSEIGGETQY	TRBV2	TRBJ2-5	many
AGTESYEQY	TRBV10-2	TRBJ2-7	NA
ASSIDITGSGYT	TRBV19	TRBJ1-2	few
ASHKDGIYGELF	TRBV2	TRBJ2-2	many
ASSDGVPSYEQY	TRBV2	TRBJ2-7	many
ASSPSSKQAPETQH	TRBV9	TRBJ1-5	many
ASSRSPAGVLEQY	TRBV7-9	TRBJ2-7	many
ASSSGQALSYNSPLH	TRBV7-2	TRBJ1-6	many
ASSPNVVNQPQH	TRBV4-3	TRBJ1-5	NA
SVEEGGSAEAF	TRBV29-1	TRBJ1-1	NA
ASSLRDRGQYEQY	TRBV12-3/TRBV12-4	TRBJ2-7	many
AWRRRSGANVLT	TRBV30	TRBJ2-6	few
ASGEGGGTEAF	TRBV5-1	TRBJ1-1	NA
ASSSPGEWGGQSTGELF	TRBV11-2	TRBJ2-2	NA
ASSLGTRDRKYEQY	TRBV7-8	TRBJ2-7	many
SVGRQGGNTIY	TRBV29-1	TRBJ1-3	NA
ASSSGQGDFFTEAF	TRBV5-1	TRBJ1-1	few
SVEDAHRDEQY	TRBV29-1	TRBJ2-7	many
ASSMDRGRETQY	TRBV6-5	TRBJ2-5	many
ASSSRGRRHYEQY	TRBV7-9	TRBJ2-7	many
ASSLWGLTNTEAF	TRBV7-8	TRBJ1-1	many
ASSPEPVRHRSSYEQY	TRBV5-1	TRBJ2-7	few
SALTDYEQY	TRBV29-1	TRBJ2-7	many
ASSLKGREQY	TRBV7-9	TRBJ2-7	many
SVQDRAGYGYT	TRBV29-1	TRBJ1-2	many
ASSLAGTGGVRQY	TRBV7-2	TRBJ2-7	NA
SASPGRPNTEAF	TRBV20-1	TRBJ1-1	many
ASSYSYPSGNQETQY	TRBV6-6	TRBJ2-5	NA
SVEVIAGALPGTGELF	TRBV29-1	TRBJ2-2	many
AISEPPDFYGYT	TRBV10-3	TRBJ1-2	once
ASSLGDTGGELF	TRBV5-1	TRBJ2-2	few
SRTGTSGNTIY	TRBV29-1	TRBJ1-3	NA
ASSFWQGQETQY	TRBV7-9	TRBJ2-5	many
SVAAQGWSSVTEAF	TRBV29-1	TRBJ1-1	many